Here is one TCR beta chain with its context. What it binds is not known. It was with unique molecular identifiers that the TCRbeta library was prepared. Using its own MiXCR run on the PCR reads, TCRdb lists one record per CDR3 protein. The sample has around 370,000 distinct CDR3 sequences; 15% to 20% are singletons. Between the trimmed V and J ends, which lost 4 bases and 2 bases, there was a span of 10 bases. CDR1 and CDR2 (germline): SGHVS, FNYEAQ. The CDR3 is 14 amino acids. The source of the sample is a study of T-cell reconstitution after alpha-beta-depleted transplantation in children. Whole-study findings and limits: The authors attributed T-cell counts and diversity one year after transplant mostly to newly produced T cells.

V is TRBV7-6 and J is TRBJ2-3; D is possibly TRBD1 (5 bases). Sequenced here: PBMCs, mostly from graft donor cells, sampled 360 days after TCRalphabeta/CD19-depleted stem cell transplant. The clonotype comes from a male patient between 2 and 10 years old who had a stem cell transplant for acute lymphoblastic leukemia, so the T cells may come from the graft donor. CDR3 region: CASSSRGTTDTQYF. The CDR3 nucleotides are TGTGCCAGCAGCTCTAGGGGAACCACAGATACGCAGTATTTT.